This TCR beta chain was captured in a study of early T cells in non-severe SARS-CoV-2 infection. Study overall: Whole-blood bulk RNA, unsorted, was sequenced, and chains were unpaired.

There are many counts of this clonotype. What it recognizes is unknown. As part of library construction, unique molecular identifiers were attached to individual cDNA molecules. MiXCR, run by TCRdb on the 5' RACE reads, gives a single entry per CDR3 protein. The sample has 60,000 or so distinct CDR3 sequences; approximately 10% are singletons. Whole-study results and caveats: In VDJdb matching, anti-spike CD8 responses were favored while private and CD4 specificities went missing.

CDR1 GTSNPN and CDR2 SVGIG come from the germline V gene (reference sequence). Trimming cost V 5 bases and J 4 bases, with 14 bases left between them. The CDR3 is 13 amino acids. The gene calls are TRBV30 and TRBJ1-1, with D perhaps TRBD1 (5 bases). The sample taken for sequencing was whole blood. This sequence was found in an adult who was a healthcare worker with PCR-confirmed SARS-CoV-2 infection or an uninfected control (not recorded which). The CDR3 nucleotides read TGTGCCTGGTGGCCCCCAAGGGGCACTGAAGCTTTCTTT. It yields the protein CAWWPPRGTEAFF.